This TCR beta chain was obtained from a study of blood T cells in healthy people across ages. Alongside a J-beta primer mix, a sample-barcoded 5' primer served in a second PCR lasting roughly 6 to 11 cycles. Via MiXCR, TCRdb re-called the 5' RACE reads, giving one row per CDR3 protein. The table lists about 1.8 million distinct CDR3 sequences, around half of them singletons. The donors, healthy Caucasians from Russia, were aged about 6 to 100. In each sample, at least 7 million PBMCs were isolated. Extraction of total RNA produced a minimum of 5 micrograms from each sample. There are 14 residues in the CDR3. The germline V gene encodes CDR1 SGHAT and CDR2 FQNNGV. V was trimmed by 3 bases and J by 3 bases, leaving 11 bases between them.

This TCR came from a woman between 40 and 50 years old in good health. This chain connects TRBV11-2 to TRBJ2-5; D might be TRBD2 (5 bases). The sequencing input was blood. Here the CDR3 DNA reads TGTGCCAGCAGCTTGACGGGGTCGGAAGAGACCCAGTACTTC. It yields the protein CASSLTGSEETQYF.